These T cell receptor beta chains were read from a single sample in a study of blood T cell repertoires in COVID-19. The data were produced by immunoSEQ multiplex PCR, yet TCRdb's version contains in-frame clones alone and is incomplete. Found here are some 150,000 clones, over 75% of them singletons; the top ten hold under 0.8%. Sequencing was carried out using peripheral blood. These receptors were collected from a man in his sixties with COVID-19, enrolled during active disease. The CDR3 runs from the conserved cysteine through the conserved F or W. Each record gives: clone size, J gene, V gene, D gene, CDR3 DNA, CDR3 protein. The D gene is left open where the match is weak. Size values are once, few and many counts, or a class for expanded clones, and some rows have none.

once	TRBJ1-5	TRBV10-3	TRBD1	TGTGCCATCGGCCAGACAGGGGCTAATCAGCCCCAGCATTTT	CAIGQTGANQPQHF
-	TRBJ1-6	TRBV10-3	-	TGTGCCATCAGTGATGTCAGGGCTAACTCACCCCTCCACTTT	CAISDVRANSPLHF
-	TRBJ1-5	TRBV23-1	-	TGCGCCCGAAGGAACAGGGCTGATAGCAATCAGCCCCAGCATTTT	CARRNRADSNQPQHF
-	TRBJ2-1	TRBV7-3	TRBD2	TGTGCCAGCAGCCAAAGCGGGGGGGACTACAATGAGCAGTTCTTC	CASSQSGGDYNEQFF
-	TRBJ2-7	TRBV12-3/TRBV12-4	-	TGTGCCAGCAGTCCAGGGCAAGGCGAGCAGTACTTC	CASSPGQGEQYF
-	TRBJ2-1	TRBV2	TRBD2	TGTGCCAGCAGTTTATCGGGGGGGATTACGGAGCAGTTCTTC	CASSLSGGITEQFF
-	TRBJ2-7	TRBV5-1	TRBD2	TGCGCCAGGGTGACGACTAGCGTCTCCTACGAGCAGTACTTC	CARVTTSVSYEQYF
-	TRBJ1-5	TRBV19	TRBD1	TGTGCCAGTAGTATAGGGGACAGGGGTCAGCCCCAGCATTTT	CASSIGDRGQPQHF
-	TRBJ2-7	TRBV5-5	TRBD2	TGTGCCAGCAGCTTTGGACTAGCGGGAGTACACGAGCAGTACTTC	CASSFGLAGVHEQYF
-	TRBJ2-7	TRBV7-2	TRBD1	TGTGCCAGCAGCCCCGGACAGGGTTTTGACGAGCAGTACTTC	CASSPGQGFDEQYF
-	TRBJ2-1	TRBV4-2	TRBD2	TGTGCCAGCAGCCAATTGACCGGGACTAGTAGTAGGAATGAGCAGTTCTTC	CASSQLTGTSSRNEQFF
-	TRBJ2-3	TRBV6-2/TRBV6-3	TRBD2	TGTGCCAGCAGTTCCAGCGGGGTGAACACAGATACGCAGTATTTT	CASSSSGVNTDTQYF
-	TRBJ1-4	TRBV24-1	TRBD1	TGTGCCACCAGTGACCCCGGGACAGGGAGCGAAAAACTGTTTTTT	CATSDPGTGSEKLFF
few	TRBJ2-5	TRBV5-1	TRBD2	TGCGCCAGCAGCTTGGGGACTAGCGGAGAACAAGAGACCCAGTACTTC	CASSLGTSGEQETQYF
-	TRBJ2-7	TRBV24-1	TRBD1	TGTGCCACCAGTGACCCAGGGGGCGCCGCCTACGAGCAGTACTTC	CATSDPGGAAYEQYF
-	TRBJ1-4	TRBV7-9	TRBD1	TGTGCCAGCAGCGCGGGAAGACAGGGGCCGGGCGTGAAACTGTTTTTT	CASSAGRQGPGVKLFF
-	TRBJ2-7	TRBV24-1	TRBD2	TGTGCCACCAGTACCGGGACTACCCCGTACGAGCAGTACTTC	CATSTGTTPYEQYF
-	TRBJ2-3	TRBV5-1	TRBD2	TGCGCCAGCACCGGGGAGGGCAAACTAGCGGGAGCCCCTAGCACAGATACGCAGTATTTT	CASTGEGKLAGAPSTDTQYF